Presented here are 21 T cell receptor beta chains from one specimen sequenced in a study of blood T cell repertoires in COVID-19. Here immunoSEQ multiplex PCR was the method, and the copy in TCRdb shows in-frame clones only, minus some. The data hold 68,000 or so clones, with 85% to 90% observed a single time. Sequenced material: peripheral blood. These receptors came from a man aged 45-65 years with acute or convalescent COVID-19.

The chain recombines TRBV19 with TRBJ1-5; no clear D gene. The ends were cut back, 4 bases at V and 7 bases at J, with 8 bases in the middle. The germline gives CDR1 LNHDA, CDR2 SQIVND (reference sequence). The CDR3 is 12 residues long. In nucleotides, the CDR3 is TGTGCCAGTAGTACACTCCGACAGCCCCAGCATTTT. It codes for CASSTLRQPQHF.

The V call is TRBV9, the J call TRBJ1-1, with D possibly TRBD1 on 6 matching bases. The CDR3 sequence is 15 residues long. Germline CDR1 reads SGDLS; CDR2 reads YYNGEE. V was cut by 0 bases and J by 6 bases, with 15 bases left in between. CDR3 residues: CASSVEAGDISEAFF. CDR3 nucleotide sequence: TGTGCCAGCAGCGTAGAGGCAGGGGATATCTCTGAAGCTTTCTTT. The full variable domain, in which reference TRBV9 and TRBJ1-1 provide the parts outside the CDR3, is DSGVTQTPKHLITATGQRVTLRCSPRSGDLSVYWYQQSLDQGLQFLIQYYNGEERAKGNILERFSAQQFPDLHSELNLSSLELGDSALYFCASSVEAGDISEAFFGQGTRLTVV.

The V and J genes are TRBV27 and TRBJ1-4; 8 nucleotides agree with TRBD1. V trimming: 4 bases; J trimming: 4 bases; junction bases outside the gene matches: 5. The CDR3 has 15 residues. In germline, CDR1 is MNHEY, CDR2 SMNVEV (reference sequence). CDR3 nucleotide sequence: TGTGCCAGCAGTTCGTTGGGACAGGATAATGAAAAACTGTTTTTT. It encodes CASSSLGQDNEKLFF.

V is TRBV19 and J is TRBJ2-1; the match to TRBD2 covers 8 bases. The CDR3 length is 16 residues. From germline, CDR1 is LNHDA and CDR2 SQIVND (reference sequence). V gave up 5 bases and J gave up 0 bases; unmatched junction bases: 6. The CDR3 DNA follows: TGTGCCAGTAGTTTGGAGCGGGGGAGCTCCTACAATGAGCAGTTCTTC. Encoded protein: CASSLERGSSYNEQFF.

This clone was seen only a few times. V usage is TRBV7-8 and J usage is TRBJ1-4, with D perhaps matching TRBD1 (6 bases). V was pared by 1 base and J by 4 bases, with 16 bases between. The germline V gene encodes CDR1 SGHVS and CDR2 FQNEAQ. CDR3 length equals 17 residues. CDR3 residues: CASSLVSGQPVNEKLFF. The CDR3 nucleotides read TGTGCCAGCAGCTTAGTTAGTGGACAGCCAGTTAATGAAAAACTGTTTTTT.

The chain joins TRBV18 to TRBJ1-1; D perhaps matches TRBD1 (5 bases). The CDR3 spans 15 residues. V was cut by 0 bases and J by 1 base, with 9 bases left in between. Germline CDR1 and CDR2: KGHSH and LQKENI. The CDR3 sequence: CASSPPVTANTEAFF. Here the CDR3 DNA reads TGTGCCAGCTCACCACCCGTGACAGCGAACACTGAAGCTTTCTTT.

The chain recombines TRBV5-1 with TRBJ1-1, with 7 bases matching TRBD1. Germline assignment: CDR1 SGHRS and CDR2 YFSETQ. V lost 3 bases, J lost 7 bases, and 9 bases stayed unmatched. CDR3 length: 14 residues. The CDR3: CASSSQGGTSEAFF. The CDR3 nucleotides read TGCGCCAGCAGCTCCCAGGGGGGAACAAGTGAAGCTTTCTTT.

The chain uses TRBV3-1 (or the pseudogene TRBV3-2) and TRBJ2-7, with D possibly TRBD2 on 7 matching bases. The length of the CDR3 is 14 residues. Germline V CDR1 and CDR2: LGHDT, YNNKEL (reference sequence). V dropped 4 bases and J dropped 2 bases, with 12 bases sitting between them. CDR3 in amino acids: CASSPQGRAYEQYV. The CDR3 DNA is TGTGCCAGCAGCCCGCAGGGGAGGGCCTACGAGCAGTACGTC.

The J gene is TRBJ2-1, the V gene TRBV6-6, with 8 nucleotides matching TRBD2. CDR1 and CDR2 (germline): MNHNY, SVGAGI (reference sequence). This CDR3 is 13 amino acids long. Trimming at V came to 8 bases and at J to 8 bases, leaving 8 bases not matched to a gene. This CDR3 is CASAAGVYYEQFF. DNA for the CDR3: TGTGCCAGCGCAGCGGGAGTGTACTATGAGCAGTTCTTC.

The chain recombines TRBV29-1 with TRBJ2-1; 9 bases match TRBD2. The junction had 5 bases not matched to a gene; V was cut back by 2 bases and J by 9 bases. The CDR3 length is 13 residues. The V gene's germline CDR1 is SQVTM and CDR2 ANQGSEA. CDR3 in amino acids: CSVELAGNFEQFF. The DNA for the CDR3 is TGCAGCGTTGAACTAGCGGGAAATTTTGAGCAGTTCTTC.

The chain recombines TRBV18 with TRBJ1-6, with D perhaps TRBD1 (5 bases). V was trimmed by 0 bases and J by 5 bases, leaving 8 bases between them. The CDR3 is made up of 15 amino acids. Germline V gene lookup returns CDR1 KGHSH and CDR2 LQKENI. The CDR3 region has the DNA TGTGCCAGCTCACCACCGGCGGACAATAATTCACCCCTCCACTTT. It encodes CASSPPADNNSPLHF.

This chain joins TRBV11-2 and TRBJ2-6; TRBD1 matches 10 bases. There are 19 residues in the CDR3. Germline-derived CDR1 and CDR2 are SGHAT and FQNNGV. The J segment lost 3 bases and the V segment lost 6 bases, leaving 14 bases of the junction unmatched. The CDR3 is CASRLLPGQGIGGANVLTF. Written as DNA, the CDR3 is TGTGCCAGCAGACTCCTGCCGGGACAGGGGATTGGTGGGGCCAACGTCCTGACTTTC.

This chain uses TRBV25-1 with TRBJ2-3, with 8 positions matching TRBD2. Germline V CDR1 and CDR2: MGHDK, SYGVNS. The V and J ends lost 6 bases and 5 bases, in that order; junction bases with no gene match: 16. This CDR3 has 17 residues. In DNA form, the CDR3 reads TGTGCCAGCAGCGGGGCGGGCAGTAGCGGGATAGAAGATACGCAGTATTTT. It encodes CASSGAGSSGIEDTQYF.

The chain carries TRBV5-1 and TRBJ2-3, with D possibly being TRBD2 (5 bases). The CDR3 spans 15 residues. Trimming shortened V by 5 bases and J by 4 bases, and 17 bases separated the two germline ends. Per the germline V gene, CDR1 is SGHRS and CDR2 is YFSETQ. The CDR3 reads CASRPLTSAADTQYF. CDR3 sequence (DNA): TGCGCCAGCAGACCCCTTACTAGTGCGGCAGATACGCAGTATTTT. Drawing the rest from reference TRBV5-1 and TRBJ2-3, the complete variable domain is KAGVTQTPRYLIKTRGQQVTLSCSPISGHRSVSWYQQTPGQGLQFLFEYFSETQRNKGNFPGRFSGRQFSNSRSEMNVSTLELGDSALYLCASRPLTSAADTQYFGPGTRLTVL.

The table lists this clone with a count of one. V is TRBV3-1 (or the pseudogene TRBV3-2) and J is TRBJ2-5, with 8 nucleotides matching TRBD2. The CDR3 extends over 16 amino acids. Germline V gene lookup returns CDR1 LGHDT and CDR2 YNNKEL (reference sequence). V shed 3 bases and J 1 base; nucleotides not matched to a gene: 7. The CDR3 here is CASSHVTLAAQETQYF. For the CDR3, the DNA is TGTGCCAGCAGCCACGTCACACTAGCGGCCCAAGAGACCCAGTACTTC.

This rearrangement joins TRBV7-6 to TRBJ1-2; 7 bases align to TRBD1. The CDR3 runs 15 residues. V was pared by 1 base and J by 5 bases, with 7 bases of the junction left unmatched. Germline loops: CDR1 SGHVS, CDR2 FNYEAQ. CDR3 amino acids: CASSLEFGTEYGYTF. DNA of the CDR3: TGTGCCAGCAGCTTAGAATTCGGGACAGAATATGGCTACACCTTC.

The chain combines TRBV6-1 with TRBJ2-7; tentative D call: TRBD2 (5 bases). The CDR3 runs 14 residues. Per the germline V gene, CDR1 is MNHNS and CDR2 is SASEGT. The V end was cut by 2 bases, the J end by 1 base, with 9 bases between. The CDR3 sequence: CASSERGESYEQYF. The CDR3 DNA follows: TGTGCCAGCAGTGAACGGGGAGAGTCCTACGAGCAGTACTTC.

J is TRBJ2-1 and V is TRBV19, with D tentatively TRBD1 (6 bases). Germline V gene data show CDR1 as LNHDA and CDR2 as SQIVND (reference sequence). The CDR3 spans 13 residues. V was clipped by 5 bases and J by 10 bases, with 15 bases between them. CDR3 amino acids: CASSSTGIGEQFF. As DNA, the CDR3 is TGTGCCAGTAGTTCTACAGGGATTGGCGAGCAGTTCTTC.

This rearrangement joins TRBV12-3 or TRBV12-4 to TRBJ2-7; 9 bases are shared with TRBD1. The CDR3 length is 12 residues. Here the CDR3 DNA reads TGTGCCAGCAGTTCCGCCTCGGGACAGGGAAGGGTC. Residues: CASSSASGQGRV.

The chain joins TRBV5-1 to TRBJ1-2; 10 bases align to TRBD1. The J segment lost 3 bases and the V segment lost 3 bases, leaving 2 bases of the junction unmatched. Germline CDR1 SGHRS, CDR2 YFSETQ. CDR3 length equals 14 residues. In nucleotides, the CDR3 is TGCGCCAGCAGCTCCGGGACAGGGGACTATGGCTACACCTTC. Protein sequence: CASSSGTGDYGYTF.

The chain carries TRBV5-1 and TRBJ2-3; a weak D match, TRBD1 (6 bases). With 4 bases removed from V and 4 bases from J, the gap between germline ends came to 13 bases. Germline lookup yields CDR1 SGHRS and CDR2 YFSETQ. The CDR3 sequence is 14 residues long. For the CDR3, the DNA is TGCGCCAGCAGCAAGCAGGGGAGACCAGATACGCAGTATTTT. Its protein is CASSKQGRPDTQYF.